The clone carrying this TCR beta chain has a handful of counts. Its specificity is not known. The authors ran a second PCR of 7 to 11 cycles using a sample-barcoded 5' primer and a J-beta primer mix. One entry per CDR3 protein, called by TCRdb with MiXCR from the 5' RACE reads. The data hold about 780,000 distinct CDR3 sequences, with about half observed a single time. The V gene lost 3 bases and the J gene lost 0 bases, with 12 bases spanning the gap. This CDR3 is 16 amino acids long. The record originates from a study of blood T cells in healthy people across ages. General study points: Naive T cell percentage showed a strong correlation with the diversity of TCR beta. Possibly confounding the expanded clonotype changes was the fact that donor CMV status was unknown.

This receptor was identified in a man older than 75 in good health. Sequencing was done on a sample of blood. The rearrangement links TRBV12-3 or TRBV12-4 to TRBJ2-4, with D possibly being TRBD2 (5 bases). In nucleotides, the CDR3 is TGTGCCAGCAGTTTTTCTGGGAGTCTAGCCAAAAACATTCAGTACTTC. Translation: CASSFSGSLAKNIQYF.